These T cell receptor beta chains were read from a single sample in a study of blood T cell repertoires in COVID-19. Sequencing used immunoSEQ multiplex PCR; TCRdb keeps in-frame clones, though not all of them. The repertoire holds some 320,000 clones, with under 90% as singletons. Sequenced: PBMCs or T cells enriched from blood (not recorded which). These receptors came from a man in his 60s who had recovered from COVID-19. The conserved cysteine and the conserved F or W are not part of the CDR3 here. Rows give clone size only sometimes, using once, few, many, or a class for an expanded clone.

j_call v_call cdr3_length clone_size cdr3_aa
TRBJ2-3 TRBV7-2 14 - ASSLGASGYTDTQY
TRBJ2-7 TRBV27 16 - ASSLSYGLPGQGHEQY
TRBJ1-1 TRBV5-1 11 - ASANRVNTEAF
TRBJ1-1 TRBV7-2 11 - ASSSQTGEEAF
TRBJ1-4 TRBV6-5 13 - ASSSQPGREERLF
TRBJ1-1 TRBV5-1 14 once ASSSTGTTLDTEAF
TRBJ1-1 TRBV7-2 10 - ASSLGVTEAF
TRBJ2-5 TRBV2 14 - ASSALETSVLETQY
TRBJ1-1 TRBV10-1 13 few ASRDTGTGITEAF
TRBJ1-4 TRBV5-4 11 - ASSLHPGQGRF
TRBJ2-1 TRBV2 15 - ASSERPSGSSYNEQF
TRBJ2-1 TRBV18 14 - ASSLSGTAWIDEQF
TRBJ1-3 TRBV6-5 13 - ASSYRGQAGNTIY
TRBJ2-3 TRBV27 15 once ASRRKQQRISTDTQY
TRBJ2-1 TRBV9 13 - ASSVGPGVDNEQF
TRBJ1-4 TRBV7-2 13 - ASSPVGETNEKLF
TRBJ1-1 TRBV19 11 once ASIGVRVTEAF
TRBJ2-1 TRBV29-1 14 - SVDGLAGVSYNEQF
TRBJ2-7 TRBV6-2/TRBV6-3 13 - ASSRTGTAPYEQY
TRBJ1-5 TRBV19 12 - ASSGTGRGQPQH
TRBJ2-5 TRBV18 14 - ASSPFDTPARETQY
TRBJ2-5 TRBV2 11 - ASTLWGGETQY
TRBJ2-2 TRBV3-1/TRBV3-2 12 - ASSTSRTTGELF
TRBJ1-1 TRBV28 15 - ASGQTGGGRVNTEAF
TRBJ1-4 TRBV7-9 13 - ASSFGTGDVEKLF
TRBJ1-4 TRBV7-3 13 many ASSLSRATNEKLF
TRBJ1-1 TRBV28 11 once ASIGDGNTEAF
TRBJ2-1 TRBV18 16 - ASSPQVSSRAGDNEQF
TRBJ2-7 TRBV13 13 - ASSLGSVRDYEQY
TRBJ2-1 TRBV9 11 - ASSVVRRGEQF
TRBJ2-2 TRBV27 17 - ASSPYRTSGRERAGELF
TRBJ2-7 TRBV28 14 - ASSSSARTQTYEQY
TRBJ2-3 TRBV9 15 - ASSVASLAGDIDTQY
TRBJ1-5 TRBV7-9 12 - ASSRGQGDQPQH
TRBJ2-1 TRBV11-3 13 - ASSLRGGESNEQF
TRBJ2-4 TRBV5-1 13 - ASSLAPGMENIQY
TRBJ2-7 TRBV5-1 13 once ASSRSGEGIGEQY
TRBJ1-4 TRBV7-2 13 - ASSLRDRAYEKLF
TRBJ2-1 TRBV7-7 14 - ASSPMGLSSYNEQF
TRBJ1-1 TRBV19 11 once ASSEQGGTEAF
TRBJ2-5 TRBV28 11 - ASTLTGGLWQY
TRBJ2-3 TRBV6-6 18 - ASSPGTSGSNPPSTDTQY
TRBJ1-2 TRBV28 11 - ASSFGQNYGYT
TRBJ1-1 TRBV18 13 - ASSPQGLENTEAF
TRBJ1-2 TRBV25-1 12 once ASSENSGISGYT
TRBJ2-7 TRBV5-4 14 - ASSSVGGGISYEQY
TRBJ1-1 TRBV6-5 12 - ASSYSLQNTEAF